This T cell receptor (beta chain) came from a study of shared clonotypes between healthy human individuals. Study-wide points: Non-shared clonotypes showed lower generation probabilities than clonotypes common to all four donors.

In the sorted-subset replicate PCRs, approximately 200 ng DNA, some 30,000 T cell genomes, was used. Produced via immunoSEQ multiplex PCR; TCRdb's table is partial and in-frame only. The sample holds around 2.1 million clones, 90% to 95% seen once. CD45RO-negative, CCR7-positively selected cells formed the naive CD8 fraction, excluding terminally differentiated effector memory CD45RA+ cells. The germline gives CDR1 MGHRA, CDR2 YSYEKL. V was pared by 1 base and J by 0 bases, with 4 bases between. The CDR3 has 15 residues. This clone was detected once. The target antigen is unknown. The same CDR3 also results from other DNA sequences found in this sample.

This clonotype was obtained from a man aged 18 to 35 in good health. Some clones in this sample may be carry-over from other donors' samples. Source material: naive CD8+ T cells from PBMCs. This chain links TRBV4-1 with TRBJ2-6; D not certain. The CDR3 region has the DNA TGCGCCAGCAGCCAAGGAGTCTCTGGGGCCAACGTCCTGACTTTC. It encodes CASSQGVSGANVLTF.